This TCR beta chain was sequenced during a study of OX40 agonist ivuxolimab in advanced cancers. Profiled with immunoSEQ multiplex PCR; TCRdb holds only in-frame clones, not every one. The sample yields 55,000 to 95,000 clones, 70% to 90% seen once. The length of the CDR3 is 15 residues. The germline V gene encodes CDR1 SGHRS and CDR2 YFSETQ. Trimming cost V 5 bases and J 0 bases; bases outside gene matches: 7. This material consisted of CD4+ or CD8+ T cells sorted from blood, taken in a trial of the OX40 agonist ivuxolimab. This TCR derives from an adult with an advanced solid tumor such as melanoma, head and neck, liver or kidney cancer. This chain connects TRBV5-1 to TRBJ2-7; TRBD2 matches 8 bases. The CDR3 loop is CASSPNSGSSYEQYF. CDR3 coding DNA: TGCGCCAGCAGTCCCAACAGCGGGAGCTCCTACGAGCAGTACTTC. Together with reference TRBV5-1 and TRBJ2-7, the CDR3 gives the full variable domain: KAGVTQTPRYLIKTRGQQVTLSCSPISGHRSVSWYQQTPGQGLQFLFEYFSETQRNKGNFPGRFSGRQFSNSRSEMNVSTLELGDSALYLCASSPNSGSSYEQYFGPGTRLTVT.